The 8 T cell receptor beta chains below were found in one sample sequenced in a study of blood T cell repertoires in COVID-19. Using immunoSEQ multiplex PCR, the repertoire was profiled, and TCRdb retains in-frame clones only, with some absent. In the table there are around 300,000 clones, roughly nine tenths of which are singletons. Sequenced sample: peripheral blood. These receptor sequences come from a middle-aged woman who had recovered from COVID-19.

The V and J genes are TRBV5-1 and TRBJ2-3; 8 nucleotides agree with TRBD2. The CDR3 consists of 14 residues. Germline V gives CDR1 SGHRS, CDR2 YFSETQ. After removal of 5 bases from V and 0 bases from J, the junction contained 2 bases not matched to a gene. CDR3 sequence: CASRSSGSTDTQYF. CDR3 nucleotide sequence: TGCGCCAGCAGGTCTAGCGGGAGCACAGATACGCAGTATTTT.

The chain links TRBV18 to TRBJ2-7; TRBD1 agrees at 9 bases. CDR3 length: 16 residues. Per the germline V gene, CDR1 is KGHSH and CDR2 is LQKENI. Losses at the gene ends were 1 base for V and 2 bases for J; bases not matched to a gene: 6. The CDR3 region has the DNA TGTGCCAGCTCACCACGGACAGGGGTCACCACCTACGAGCAGTACTTC. Protein product: CASSPRTGVTTYEQYF.

This rearrangement joins TRBV18 to TRBJ2-7; perhaps TRBD2 as D (6 bases). Germline lookup yields CDR1 KGHSH and CDR2 LQKENI. The CDR3 is made up of 13 amino acids. The V and J ends lost 6 bases and 5 bases respectively, with 14 bases between them. The CDR3 protein is CASSPGESHEQYF. The CDR3 region has the DNA TGTGCCAGCTCTCCGGGAGAGAGCCACGAGCAGTACTTC.

The chain carries TRBV10-3 and TRBJ2-5; 11 nucleotides align to TRBD2. Germline V lookup: CDR1 ENHRY, CDR2 SYGVKD. This CDR3 region has 15 residues. Trimming at V came to 10 bases and at J to 2 bases, leaving 9 bases not matched to a gene. CDR3 sequence reads: CATRTGTSGQETQYF. CDR3 DNA: TGTGCCACGCGAACCGGGACTAGCGGACAAGAGACCCAGTACTTC.

The gene calls are TRBV7-8 and TRBJ2-7; TRBD2 matches 7 bases. This CDR3 contains 15 residues. Germline V gene sequence: CDR1 SGHVS, CDR2 FQNEAQ. V trimming: 5 bases; J trimming: 4 bases; junction bases outside the gene matches: 11. DNA of the CDR3: TGTGCCAGCAGCACGGGGAGGGGTGCGATTTACGAGCAGTACTTC. Translated, it gives CASSTGRGAIYEQYF.

This clone was recorded at least ten times. The chain links TRBV4-2 to TRBJ2-5, with a tentative D call TRBD2 (5 bases). The ends were cut back, 0 bases at V and 4 bases at J, with 12 bases in the middle. This CDR3 is built from 15 residues. Germline values: CDR1 LGHNA, CDR2 YNFKEQ. In DNA form, the CDR3 reads TGTGCCAGCAGCCAAGAACGAGGAGGAGGAGAGACCCAGTACTTC. Translated: CASSQERGGGETQYF.

V is TRBV5-1 and J is TRBJ1-2; the match to TRBD1 covers 7 bases. V lost 0 bases to trimming and J lost 8 bases; unmatched junction nucleotides: 13. The germline V gene encodes CDR1 SGHRS and CDR2 YFSETQ. The CDR3 runs 16 residues. The CDR3 DNA reads TGCGCCAGCAGCTTGGAGCCGACAGGGTTGGCGGGCGGCTACACCTTC. The encoded protein is CASSLEPTGLAGGYTF.

The chain uses TRBV7-8 and TRBJ2-1; TRBD2 aligns across 8 bases. The CDR3 runs 15 residues. Germline trimming cut 4 bases from V and 8 bases from J; bases unmatched to any gene: 10. The germline V gene has CDR1 SGHVS and CDR2 FQNEAQ. CDR3 region: CASSSGLAGGYEQFF. The CDR3 DNA follows: TGTGCCAGCAGCTCTGGACTTGCGGGAGGATATGAGCAGTTCTTC.